A single TCR beta chain is shown here with its context. V trimming: 5 bases; J trimming: 7 bases; junction bases outside the gene matches: 20. The CDR3 extends over 18 amino acids. The data were taken from a study of T cells in Graves' hyperthyroidism and ophthalmopathy. Diagnosis rested on symptoms, serum thyroxine and TRAb, thyroid ultrasound, and orbital computed tomography. Amplification of TCR beta CDR3 regions was performed using RNA transcripts as template. TCR CDR3 underwent first-round RT-PCR with the HTBI primer set. TCRdb re-derived calls from the multiplex PCR reads in MiXCR, one entry per CDR3 protein. Of about 340,000 distinct CDR3 sequences in the sample, over 20% were seen once.

The source is a woman aged 45-59 years with Graves' hyperthyroidism. Sequencing used blood. This chain connects TRBV12-3 or TRBV12-4 to TRBJ2-1; 7 nucleotides match TRBD2. In nucleotides, the CDR3 is TGTGCCAGCAGTGGCAAGTCCGTAGTAGCGGGCTTGGGGAATGAGCAGTTCTTC. It is translated as CASSGKSVVAGLGNEQFF.